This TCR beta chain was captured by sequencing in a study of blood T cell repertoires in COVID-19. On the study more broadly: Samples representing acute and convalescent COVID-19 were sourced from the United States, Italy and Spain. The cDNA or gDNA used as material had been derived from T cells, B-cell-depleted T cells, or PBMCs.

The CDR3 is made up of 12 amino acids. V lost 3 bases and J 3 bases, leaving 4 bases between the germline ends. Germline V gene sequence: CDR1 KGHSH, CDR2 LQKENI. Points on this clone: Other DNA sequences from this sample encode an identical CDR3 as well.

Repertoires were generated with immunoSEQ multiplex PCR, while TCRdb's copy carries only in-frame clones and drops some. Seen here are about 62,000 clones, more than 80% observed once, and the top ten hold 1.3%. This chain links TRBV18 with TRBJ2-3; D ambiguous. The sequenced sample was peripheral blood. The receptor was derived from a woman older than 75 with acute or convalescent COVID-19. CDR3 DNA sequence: TGTGCCAGCTCACCGTCGACAGATACGCAGTATTTT. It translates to CASSPSTDTQYF.